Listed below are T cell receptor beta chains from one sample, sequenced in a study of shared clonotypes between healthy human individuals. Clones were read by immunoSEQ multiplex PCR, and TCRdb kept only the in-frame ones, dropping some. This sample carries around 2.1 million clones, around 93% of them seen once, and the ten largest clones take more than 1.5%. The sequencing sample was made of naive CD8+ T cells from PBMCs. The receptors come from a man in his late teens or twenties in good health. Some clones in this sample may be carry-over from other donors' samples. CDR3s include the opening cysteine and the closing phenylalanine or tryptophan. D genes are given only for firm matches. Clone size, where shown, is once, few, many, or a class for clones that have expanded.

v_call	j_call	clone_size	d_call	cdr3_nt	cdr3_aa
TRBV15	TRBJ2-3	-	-	TGTGCCACCAGCAGAGATTCTTTCAGAGGCACAGATACGCAGTATTTT	CATSRDSFRGTDTQYF
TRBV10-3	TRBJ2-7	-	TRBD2	TGTGCCATCAGTGCCGAACCAGGGACTAGCGGAGTTGTTTCCTACGAGCAGTACTTC	CAISAEPGTSGVVSYEQYF
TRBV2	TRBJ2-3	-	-	TGTGCCAGCAGGGTCTCTTCCACAGATACGCAGTATTTT	CASRVSSTDTQYF
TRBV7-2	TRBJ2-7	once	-	TGTGCCAGCAGCTTAGGAGGGCCCAGCGAGCAGTACTTC	CASSLGGPSEQYF
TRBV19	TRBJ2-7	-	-	TGTGCCAGTACCCCCTGGGCAGGGTCTCGCGAGCAGTACTTC	CASTPWAGSREQYF
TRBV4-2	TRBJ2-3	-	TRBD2	TGTGCCAGCAGCCGGACTAGCGGGAGTATCGGCACAGATACGCAGTATTTT	CASSRTSGSIGTDTQYF
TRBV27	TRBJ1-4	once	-	TGTGCCAGCAGTTTGGAGGGGTCGATGAAGAATGAAAAACTGTTTTTT	CASSLEGSMKNEKLFF
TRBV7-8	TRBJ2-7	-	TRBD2	TGTGCCAGCAGGCCACTAGCGGGAGGGATCTCCTACGAGCAGTACTTC	CASRPLAGGISYEQYF
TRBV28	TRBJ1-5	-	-	TGTGCCAGCAGTTTGGGTCAGGGGATTCAGCCCCAGCATTTT	CASSLGQGIQPQHF
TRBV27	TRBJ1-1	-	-	TGTGCCAGCACTTCCACCGACGGAGATAACATAAACTCGGGAGGAGCTTTCTTT	CASTSTDGDNINSGGAFF
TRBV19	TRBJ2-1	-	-	TGTGCCAGTAGTTCCCCGGTGATAAGCGGTAATGAGCAGTTCTTC	CASSSPVISGNEQFF
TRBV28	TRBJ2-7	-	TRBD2	TGTGCCAGCAGTTTATGGGCTAGCGGCTCCTACGAGCAGTACTTC	CASSLWASGSYEQYF
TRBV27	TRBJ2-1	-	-	TGTGCCAGCAGTTTCCTGCCGCGGGAAATGTACAATGAGCAGTTCTTC	CASSFLPREMYNEQFF
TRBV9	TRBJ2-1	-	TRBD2	TGTGCCAGCAGCGTAGTGGGCGGGAGTCCTTACAATGAGCAGTTCTTC	CASSVVGGSPYNEQFF
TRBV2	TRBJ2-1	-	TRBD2	TGTGCCAGCGTCGGACTAGCGCCCTACAATGAGCAGTTCTTC	CASVGLAPYNEQFF
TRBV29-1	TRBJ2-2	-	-	TGCAGCGTTGATTGGGGACCCGGGGAGCTGTTTTTT	CSVDWGPGELFF
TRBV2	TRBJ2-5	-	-	TGTGCCAGCAGTGTCGGTGGGGGAAGCCAAGAGACCCAGTACTTC	CASSVGGGSQETQYF
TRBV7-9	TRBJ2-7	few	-	TGTGCCAGCACCCCTGGGGTCGCCTACGAGCAGTACTTC	CASTPGVAYEQYF
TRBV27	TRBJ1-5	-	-	TGTGCCAGCAGTAGACCGAATCAGCCCCAGCATTTT	CASSRPNQPQHF
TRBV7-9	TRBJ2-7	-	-	TGTGCCAGCAGCTTAGGGTTGGGTTCCGGGCAGTACTTC	CASSLGLGSGQYF
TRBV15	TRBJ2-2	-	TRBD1	TGTGCCACCAGCTTCCCCGGACAGGGAACCGGGGAGCTGTTTTTT	CATSFPGQGTGELFF
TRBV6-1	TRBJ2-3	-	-	TGTGCCAGCGTTTTTCCAACAGATACGCAGTATTTT	CASVFPTDTQYF
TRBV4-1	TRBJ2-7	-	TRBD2	TGCGCCAGCAGCCAAGGAGGAGCGGGAGGCTTCATCTACGAGCAGTACTTC	CASSQGGAGGFIYEQYF
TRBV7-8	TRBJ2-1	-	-	TGTGCCAGCAGCCTCGCGGGTCGTTTCAATGAGCAGTTCTTC	CASSLAGRFNEQFF
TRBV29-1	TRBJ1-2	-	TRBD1	TGCAGCGTTGAAAGGGCAGGGGGCGCGAACTATGGCTACACCTTC	CSVERAGGANYGYTF
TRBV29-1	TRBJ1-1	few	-	TGCAGCGTGTCAGACAGGCTGGTCTCTGAAGCTTTCTTT	CSVSDRLVSEAFF
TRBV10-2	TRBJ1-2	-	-	TGCGCCAGCAGTAACCAGGGTAGCTATGGCTACACCTTC	CASSNQGSYGYTF
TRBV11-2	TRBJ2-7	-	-	TGTGCCAGCAGCTTAACGCGCGAATCCTACGAGCAGTACTTC	CASSLTRESYEQYF
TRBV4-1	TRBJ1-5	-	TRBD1	TGCGCCAGCAGCCAGGGACAGGGCGGCAATCAGCCCCAGCATTTT	CASSQGQGGNQPQHF
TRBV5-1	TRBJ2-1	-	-	TGCGCCAGCAGCGCCGGGCAGGGGATTGATAGGAATGAGCAGTTCTTC	CASSAGQGIDRNEQFF
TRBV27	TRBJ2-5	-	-	TGTGCCAGCAGTTTATCTAGGCCTTGGGAGACCCAGTACTTC	CASSLSRPWETQYF
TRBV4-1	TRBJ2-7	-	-	TGCGCCAGCAGCCAAGGGCAGGATCCACCCTTAACCTACGAGCAGTACTTC	CASSQGQDPPLTYEQYF
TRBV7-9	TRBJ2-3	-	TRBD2	TGTGCCAGCACCCAGCGGGACCCCACAGATACGCAGTATTTT	CASTQRDPTDTQYF
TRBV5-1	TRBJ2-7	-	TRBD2	TGCGCCAGCAGCTTGGAGGCTAGCGGGAGTGGATCCTACGAGCAGTACTTC	CASSLEASGSGSYEQYF
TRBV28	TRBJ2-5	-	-	TGTGCCAGCGAGGGGCAGGGGGGACAAGAGACCCAGTACTTC	CASEGQGGQETQYF
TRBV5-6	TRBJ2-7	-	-	TGTGCCAGCAGCTCAGGGGTCCACGAGCAGTACTTC	CASSSGVHEQYF
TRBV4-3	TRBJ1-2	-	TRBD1	TGCGCCAGCAGCCAAGATCGAGGACAGGGGTATGGCTACACCTTC	CASSQDRGQGYGYTF
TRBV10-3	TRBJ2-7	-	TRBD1	TGTGCCATCAGTGGGGACAGGGTCTACGAGCAGTACTTC	CAISGDRVYEQYF
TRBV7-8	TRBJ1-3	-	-	TGTGCCAGCAGCTTAGGGACAAGCTCTGGAAACACCATATATTTT	CASSLGTSSGNTIYF
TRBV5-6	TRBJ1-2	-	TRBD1	TGTGCCAGCAGCTTCTGGGACAGACTTGATAACTATGGCTACACCTTC	CASSFWDRLDNYGYTF
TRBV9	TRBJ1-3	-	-	TGTGCCAGCAGAGGCCCTTCTGGAAACACCATATATTTT	CASRGPSGNTIYF
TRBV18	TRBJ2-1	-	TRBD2	TGTGCCAGCTCACCACCGCCTAGCGGGGACAATGAGCAGTTCTTC	CASSPPPSGDNEQFF
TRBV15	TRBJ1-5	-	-	TGTGCCACCAGCAGAGATCGAGGGATAGCGGGCAATCAGCCCCAGCATTTT	CATSRDRGIAGNQPQHF
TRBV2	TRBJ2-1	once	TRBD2	TGTGCCAGCAGTGATGCTAGCGGGAGATACAATGAGCAGTTCTTC	CASSDASGRYNEQFF
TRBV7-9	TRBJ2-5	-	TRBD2	TGTGCCAGCAGCTTAGGGCGACTAGCAGAAGAGACCCAGTACTTC	CASSLGRLAEETQYF
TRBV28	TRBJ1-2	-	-	TGTGCCTACGGCGGGAACAGGGCGGGTGGCTACACCTTC	CAYGGNRAGGYTF
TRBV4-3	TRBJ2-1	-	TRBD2	TGCGCCAGCAGCCAAGTGCTAGCGGCCTACAATGAGCAGTTCTTC	CASSQVLAAYNEQFF